This record covers a single T cell receptor (beta chain). The data derive from a study of T cells in Graves' hyperthyroidism and ophthalmopathy. Using RNA transcripts as the source, TCR beta CDR3 regions were amplified. The TCR CDR3 first-round RT-PCR relied on the HTBI primer set. In TCRdb, the multiplex PCR reads were re-called with MiXCR into one record per CDR3 protein. The top ten clones hold about 29% of a sample with 500,000 or so distinct CDR3 sequences, about 16% of them seen once. Orbital computed tomography, thyroid ultrasound, serum thyroxine and TRAb, and clinical symptoms together informed the diagnoses. The sample was blood. The sequence was collected from a woman in her twenties or thirties with Graves' ophthalmopathy.

The CDR3 spells CASSEWSNEQYF. The DNA of the CDR3 is TGCGCCAGCAGTGAATGGTCAAACGAGCAGTACTTC. This rearrangement joins TRBV10-2 to TRBJ2-7; no definite D call. CDR1 is WSHSY and CDR2 is SAAADI in the germline V gene. V was clipped by 3 bases and J by 5 bases, with 8 bases between them. The CDR3 sequence is 12 residues long.